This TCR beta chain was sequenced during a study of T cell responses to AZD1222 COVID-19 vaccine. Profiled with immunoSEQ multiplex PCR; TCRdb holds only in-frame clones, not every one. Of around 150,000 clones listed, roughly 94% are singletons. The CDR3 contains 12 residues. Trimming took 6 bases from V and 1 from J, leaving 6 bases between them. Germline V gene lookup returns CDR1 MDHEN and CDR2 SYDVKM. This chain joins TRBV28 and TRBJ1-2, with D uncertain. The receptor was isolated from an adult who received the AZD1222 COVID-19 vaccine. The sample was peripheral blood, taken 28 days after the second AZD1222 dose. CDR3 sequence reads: CASSRINYGYTF. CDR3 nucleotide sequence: TGTGCCAGCAGCCGAATTAACTATGGCTACACCTTC.